This T cell receptor beta chain was captured by sequencing in a study of blood T cell repertoires in COVID-19. The length of the CDR3 is 17 residues. V shed 0 bases and J shed 0 bases, with 10 bases lying between them. The germline CDR1 and CDR2 sequences are SGDLS and YYNGEE. Sequencing was performed with immunoSEQ multiplex PCR; in TCRdb, only in-frame clones are kept and a portion is missing. The sample carries approximately 440,000 clones, approximately 90% recorded once. This TCR was sampled from a woman under 30 who had recovered from COVID-19. The chain has TRBV9 and TRBJ1-6; D not certain. Sequenced: PBMCs or T cells enriched from blood (not recorded which). The CDR3, as DNA: TGTGCCAGCAGCGTAGACGGGGAGAGCTCCTATAATTCACCCCTCCACTTT. Translated: CASSVDGESSYNSPLHF.